This T cell receptor beta chain was profiled in a study of cytomegalovirus exposure and HLA in healthy donors. Study conclusions and caveats: The study dropped some indistinguishable V segments, TRBV6-2 and TRBV6-3 among them. An analysis was carried out at a later point. It showed that HLA-associated TCR beta chains were more clonally expanded than equally common non-associated chains.

PCR primers comprised 60 Vbeta and 13 Jbeta primers. Using immunoSEQ multiplex PCR, the repertoire was profiled, and TCRdb retains in-frame clones only, with some absent. This table holds about 120,000 clones, 82% found once. This CDR3 is built from 15 residues. Trimming removed 0 bases at V and 8 bases at J, with 16 bases between. Germline V gene sequence: CDR1 SGHDN, CDR2 FVKESK. As concerns this clone: The antigen is undetermined.

The receptor was isolated from a woman younger than 35 in good health and CMV-seronegative. Sequencing was performed on PBMCs. This sequence joins TRBV14 and TRBJ1-2; unclear D gene. CDR3 in amino acids: CASSQDPAGGGGYTF. The CDR3 DNA reads TGTGCCAGCAGCCAAGATCCGGCCGGAGGTGGGGGCTACACCTTC.